Presented here are 10 T cell receptor beta chains from one specimen sequenced in a study of blood T cell repertoires in COVID-19 (TCRdb year 2020). Library prep was done by the immunoSEQ multiplex PCR assay. TCRdb's version of the immuneACCESS table is confined to in-frame rearrangements and falls short of the full clone set. An unresolved V gene accounts for under half of the shortfall where checked; the remainder is of unknown origin. The sample profile shows some 240,000 clones; about 90% of them were found once. The top ten hold around 1.9% of the sample. The sequencing input was peripheral blood. The source is a woman between 55 and 75 years old with COVID-19, enrolled during active disease.

For this clone: The sample has other DNA sequences that encode this CDR3 too. The chain has TRBV5-4 and TRBJ2-2; 7 bases align to TRBD1. Germline V gene data show CDR1 as SGHNT and CDR2 as YYREEE (reference sequence). The CDR3 covers 14 residues. The V gene end was trimmed by 3 bases and the J gene end by 5 bases; junction bases not matched to a gene: 4. The CDR3 DNA reads TGTGCCAGCAGCTGGGACAGATCTACCGGGGAGCTGTTTTTT. Protein: CASSWDRSTGELFF.

CDR3 in amino acids: CASSQAHANYREGNTEAFF. The CDR3 nucleotides read TGTGCCAGCAGCCAAGCTCACGCGAATTACAGGGAAGGTAACACTGAAGCTTTCTTT. J is TRBJ1-1 and V is TRBV14; weak D call: TRBD1 (6 bases). In germline, CDR1 is SGHDN, CDR2 FVKESK. Trimming left V 1 base short and J 2 bases short, with 23 bases between. The CDR3 runs 19 residues.

J is TRBJ1-1 and V is TRBV7-9; TRBD1 matches 9 bases. This CDR3 has 15 residues. The junction had 8 bases not matched to a gene; V was cut back by 5 bases and J by 4 bases. The germline gives CDR1 SEHNR, CDR2 FQNEAQ (reference sequence). The CDR3 bases are TGTGCCAGCAGCCCAGGGGACAGGGAGGGCACTGAAGCTTTCTTT. Its protein is CASSPGDREGTEAFF.

CDR3 nucleotide sequence: TGTGCCTGGAGTGGTACAGTGCACACTGAAGCTTTCTTT. This sequence encodes CAWSGTVHTEAFF. The chain couples TRBV30 to TRBJ1-1; D not certain. V shed 1 base and J shed 3 bases, with 9 bases lying between them. The CDR3 sequence is 13 residues long. CDR1 is GTSNPN, CDR2 SVGIG, per germline (reference sequence).

The chain links TRBV4-2 to TRBJ1-1; D possibly corresponds to TRBD1 (6 bases). This CDR3 comprises 16 residues. Germline V gene sequence: CDR1 LGHNA, CDR2 YNFKEQ. V lost 0 bases, J lost 5 bases, and 16 bases lay in between. The CDR3 nucleotides are TGTGCCAGCAGCCAAGATGAATACAGGGTCAGAACTGAAGCTTTCTTT. Translated, it gives CASSQDEYRVRTEAFF.

This clone was seen just once. V usage is TRBV5-1 and J usage is TRBJ2-6; the match to TRBD1 covers 7 bases. CDR1 SGHRS and CDR2 YFSETQ come from the germline V gene. CDR3 length: 16 residues. V shed 1 base, J shed 10 bases, and the junction held 11 bases outside the gene matches. The CDR3: CASSLWRAGGSNVLTF. CDR3 nucleotide sequence: TGCGCCAGCAGCTTGTGGCGTGCAGGGGGATCAAACGTCCTGACTTTC.

The CDR3 DNA reads as TGTGCCAGCTCACCACCGGGACAGGGAAGCACAGATACGCAGTATTTT. Translated: CASSPPGQGSTDTQYF. The chain uses TRBV18 and TRBJ2-3, with TRBD1 matching 9 bases. CDR1 and CDR2 from the germline V gene are KGHSH and LQKENI. V shed 0 bases and J 0 bases; nucleotides not matched to a gene: 1. This CDR3 has 16 residues.

The chain couples TRBV11-3 to TRBJ2-3; 7 positions agree with TRBD1. Losses at the gene ends were 5 bases for V and 6 bases for J; bases not matched to a gene: 8. The CDR3 is made up of 14 amino acids. CDR1 is SGHNT and CDR2 is YENEEA in the germline V gene. The CDR3: CASSPGQASDTQYF. DNA for the CDR3: TGTGCCAGCAGCCCCGGACAGGCGTCGGATACGCAGTATTTT.

This clone came up a few times. Other DNA sequences of this sample code for an identical CDR3. The V and J genes are TRBV7-3 and TRBJ1-2; 8 bases align to TRBD1. The CDR3 consists of 13 residues. Germline loops: CDR1 SGHTA, CDR2 FQGTGA. V was clipped by 3 bases and J by 8 bases; unmatched bases: 5. The CDR3 region is CASSFGQGGGYTF. The CDR3 bases are TGTGCCAGCAGCTTCGGACAGGGTGGCGGCTACACCTTC.

The rearrangement links TRBV30 to TRBJ1-6, with a tentative D call TRBD1 (6 bases). The V gene lost 5 bases and the J gene lost 10 bases, with 12 bases spanning the gap. The CDR3 consists of 12 residues. Germline lookup yields CDR1 GTSNPN and CDR2 SVGIG (reference sequence). Written as DNA, the CDR3 is TGTGCCTGGGGCCCCAGGGGATCACCCCTCCACTTT. This sequence encodes CAWGPRGSPLHF.